The T cell receptor beta chain described here comes from a study of blood T cell repertoires in COVID-19. Some clones are missing from TCRdb's copy, which holds only in-frame ones; the method was immunoSEQ multiplex PCR. This sample has 200,000 to 250,000 clones, with about nine tenths found just once. The germline CDR1 and CDR2 sequences are MNHNS and SASEGT. This CDR3 has 16 amino acids. V was clipped by 2 bases and J by 5 bases; unmatched bases: 5. The sequenced sample consisted of peripheral blood. The chain is built from TRBV6-1 and TRBJ2-1; TRBD2 agrees at 11 bases. The receptor was isolated from a woman aged 30 to 39 with COVID-19, enrolled during active disease. The CDR3 DNA is TGTGCCAGCAGTGAATCCACTAGCGGGGGTGACAATGAGCAGTTCTTC. Protein: CASSESTSGGDNEQFF.